Listed here is a single T cell receptor (beta chain). Its matching antigen is unknown. Unmatched junction bases numbered 8, after V lost 6 bases and J lost 7 bases. The germline CDR1 and CDR2 sequences are MDHEN and SYDVKM. This CDR3 has 14 residues. This record comes from a study of cytomegalovirus exposure and HLA in healthy donors. Points from the study as a whole: Later, an analysis found that common viral pathogens appeared to be linked with several of the most significant clusters. By HLA locus, TCR association rates varied in a later analysis, with DRB1 showing the most and HLA-C the fewest.

The primer mix had 60 Vbeta and 13 Jbeta primers. Sequencing used immunoSEQ multiplex PCR; TCRdb keeps in-frame clones, though not all of them. Here the sample spans some 100,000 clones, 60% to 80% being singletons. This clonotype originated in a woman aged 45-59 years in good health and CMV-seropositive. The V call is TRBV28, the J call TRBJ2-2; 7 nucleotides match TRBD1. Sequencing was carried out using PBMCs. CDR3 sequence reads: CASSLDRVNGELFF. For the CDR3, the DNA is TGTGCCAGCAGCCTTGACAGGGTAAACGGGGAGCTGTTTTTT.